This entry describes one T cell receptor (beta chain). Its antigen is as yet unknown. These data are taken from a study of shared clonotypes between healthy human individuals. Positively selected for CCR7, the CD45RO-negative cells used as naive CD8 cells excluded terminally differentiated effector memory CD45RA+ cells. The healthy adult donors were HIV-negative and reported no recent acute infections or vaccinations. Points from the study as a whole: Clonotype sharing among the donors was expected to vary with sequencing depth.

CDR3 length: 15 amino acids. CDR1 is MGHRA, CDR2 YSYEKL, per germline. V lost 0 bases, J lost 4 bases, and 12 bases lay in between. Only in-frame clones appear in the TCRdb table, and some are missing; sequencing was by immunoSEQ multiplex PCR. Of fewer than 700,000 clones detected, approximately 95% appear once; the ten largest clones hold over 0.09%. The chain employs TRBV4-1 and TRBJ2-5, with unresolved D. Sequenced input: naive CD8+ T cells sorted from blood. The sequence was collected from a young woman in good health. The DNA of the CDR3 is TGCGCCAGCAGCCAAGATTTTCCCCCTGCAGAGACCCAGTACTTC. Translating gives CASSQDFPPAETQYF.